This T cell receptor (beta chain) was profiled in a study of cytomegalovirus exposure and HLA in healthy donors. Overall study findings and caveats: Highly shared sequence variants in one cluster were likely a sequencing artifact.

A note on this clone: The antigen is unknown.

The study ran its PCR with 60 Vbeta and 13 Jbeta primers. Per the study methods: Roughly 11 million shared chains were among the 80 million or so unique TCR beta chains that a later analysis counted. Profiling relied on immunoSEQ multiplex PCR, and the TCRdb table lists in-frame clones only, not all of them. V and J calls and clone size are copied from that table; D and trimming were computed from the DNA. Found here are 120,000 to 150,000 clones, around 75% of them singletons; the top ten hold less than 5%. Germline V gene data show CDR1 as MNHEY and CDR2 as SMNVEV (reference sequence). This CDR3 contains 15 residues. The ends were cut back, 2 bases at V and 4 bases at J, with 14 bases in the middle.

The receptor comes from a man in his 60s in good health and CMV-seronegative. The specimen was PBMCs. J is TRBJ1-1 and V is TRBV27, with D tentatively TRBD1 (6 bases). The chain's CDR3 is CASSLRGGSVTEAFF. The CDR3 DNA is TGTGCCAGCAGTTTAAGAGGGGGATCGGTCACTGAAGCTTTCTTT.